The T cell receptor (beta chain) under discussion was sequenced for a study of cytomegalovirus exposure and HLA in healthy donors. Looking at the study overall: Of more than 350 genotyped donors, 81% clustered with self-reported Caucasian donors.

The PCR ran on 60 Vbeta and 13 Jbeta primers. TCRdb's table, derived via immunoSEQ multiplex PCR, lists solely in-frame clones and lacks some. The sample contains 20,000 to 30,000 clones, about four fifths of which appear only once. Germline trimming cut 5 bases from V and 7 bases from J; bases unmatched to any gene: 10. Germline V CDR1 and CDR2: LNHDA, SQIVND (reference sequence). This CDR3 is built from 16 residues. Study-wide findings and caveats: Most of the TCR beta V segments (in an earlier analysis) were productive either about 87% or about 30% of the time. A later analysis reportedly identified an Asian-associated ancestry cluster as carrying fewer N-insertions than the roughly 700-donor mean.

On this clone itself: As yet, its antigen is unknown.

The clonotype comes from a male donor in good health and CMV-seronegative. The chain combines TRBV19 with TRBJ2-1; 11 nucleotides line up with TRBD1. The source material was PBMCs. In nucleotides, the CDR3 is TGTGCCAGTAGTCCCCTCGGACAGGGGGCTAGGAATGAGCAGTTCTTC. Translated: CASSPLGQGARNEQFF.